This TCR beta chain was profiled in a study of T cell responses to AZD1222 COVID-19 vaccine. Of note for this clone: Antigen specificity is unknown.

Overall study results and limits: Baseline testing showed seropositivity in only a handful of AZD1222 recipients.

The V gene's germline CDR1 is MDHEN and CDR2 SYDVKM. The CDR3 is 17 amino acids. Trimming shortened V by 3 bases and J by 0 bases, and 15 bases separated the two germline ends. Repertoires were generated with immunoSEQ multiplex PCR, while TCRdb's copy carries only in-frame clones and drops some. The repertoire includes around 89,000 clones, over 75% of them detected once, and roughly 10% sits in the top ten. This TCR came from an adult in good health. The input for sequencing was peripheral blood, taken on day 0 of AZD1222 vaccination. V is TRBV28 and J is TRBJ2-1; TRBD2 is a possible D gene (5 bases). CDR3 nucleotide sequence: TGTGCCAGCAGTTTGCAGATTGGGGAGAGCTCCTACAATGAGCAGTTCTTC. Translated, it gives CASSLQIGESSYNEQFF.